This T cell receptor beta chain came from a study of metastatic and nonmetastatic thyroid tumors. Study-level information: The comparison covered peripheral blood and tumor or nodule tissue in malignant and benign thyroid patients. The study's findings and limits: Compared with benign nodules, malignant thyroid tumors were reported to have significantly higher TCR beta diversity in both blood and tumor.

Patients underwent thyroid surgery, and none had received any treatment before it. This clone is medium-sized in the sample. Its antigen is not identified. Germline loops: CDR1 LGHDT, CDR2 YNNKEL (reference sequence). This CDR3 is built from 15 residues. With 5 bases removed from V and 1 base from J, the gap between germline ends came to 9 bases. Authors' methods: A classifier for distant metastasis in papillary thyroid cancer was constructed using CDR3 differences observed across clinicopathological groups. TCRdb reanalyzed the PCR reads with MiXCR. The V and J calls and clone size are TCRdb's, not the authors'. This sample has tens of thousands of clones, with 13% found just once.

This TCR was recovered from a female donor with papillary thyroid cancer or a benign thyroid nodule (not recorded which). Some clones in this sample may be carry-over from other donors' samples. Sample: blood. The V and J genes are TRBV3-1 and TRBJ2-6; D unclear. The DNA for the CDR3 is TGTGCCAGCAGCGCTAGTTCTTCTGGGGCCAACGTCCTGACTTTC. Residues: CASSASSSGANVLTF.